This TCR beta chain was recorded in a study of blood T cell repertoires in COVID-19 (TCRdb year 2020). About the investigation overall: Collaborator samples came from the United States, Italy and Spain and covered acute and convalescent phases of COVID-19. The repertoires were made available in a free public database intended to serve as a resource for research on the immune response to SARS-CoV-2. The sample metadata nearly always contained a de-identified subject ID, COVID-19 status, age in years and sex. Where HLA class I and class II types were available, the types were taken from metadata supplied by the sample provider, not from assay-based typing. The material from the prospective study consisted of cDNA or gDNA derived from T cells, B-cell-depleted T cells, or PBMCs. The samples were drawn from the first 160 participants of the ongoing ImmuneRACE study and from 1,254 subjects provided by 6 global collaborators. Deeply sampled blood TCRbeta repertoires from subjects exposed to, actively infected with, or recovered from COVID-19 were included in the dataset.

Of note for this clone: It lacks a known antigen. The record has no base qualities; no much larger clone is one base away.

The immunoSEQ Assay, a bias-controlled multiplex PCR, was used to amplify TCRbeta CDR3 regions from genomic DNA. As for how the authors treated the data: Within the assay, amplification of reference gene primers was used to estimate how many nucleated cells each sample contained. Sequence reads were collapsed and filtered to measure the absolute abundance of every unique TCRbeta CDR3 rearrangement. For each sample, productive Simpson clonality was calculated as the square root of Simpson's diversity index across productive rearrangements. The source is immuneACCESS, and TCRdb retained only in-frame sequences with V and J called. Part of the clones is not carried over; for the studies checked, unresolved V genes explain less than half of this, and the remainder is unexplained. For V, J and clone size, that table is used; D and trimming come from the DNA. A total of 90,000 to 100,000 clones appear in this sample, around 85% of them only once. The ten largest make up roughly 12% of the sample.

From the germline V gene (reference sequence), CDR1 is SGHKS and CDR2 is YYEKEE. Including cysteine and phenylalanine, the CDR3 has 14 amino acids. CDR3 DNA only is kept here, 42 bases in frame from base 1. V trim: 3 bases; J trim: 10 bases; unmatched bases: 7. Results and caveats for the whole study, not just this receptor: Clinical and demographic metadata were provided uncurated, with the amount varying by source and participant.

Collaborating institutions collected whole blood in K2EDTA tubes following their own protocols. For TCRbeta analysis, collaborators shipped samples in one of three forms: frozen whole blood, isolated PBMCs, or DNA extracted from either of those sample types. In this chain, TRBV5-5 is recombined with TRBJ2-1; the central 10 bases match TRBD2. The source is a human donor in a cohort sampled during active COVID-19. The sequenced material came from peripheral blood. The sequenced DNA: TGTGCCAGCAGCTCCCCTAGCGGGAGTGGGGAGCAGTTCTTC. It translates to CASSSPSGSGEQFF. Here the CDR3 is joined to the reference TRBV5-5 and TRBJ2-1 genes, and the full variable domain is: DAGVTQSPTHLIKTRGQQVTLRCSPISGHKSVSWYQQVLGQGPQFIFQYYEKEERGRGNFPDRFSARQFPNYSSELNVNALLLGDSALYLCASSSPSGSGEQFFGPGTRLTVL.